The entry below gives a single T cell receptor (beta chain) sequence along with its context. The antigen this receptor binds is unknown. No much larger clonotype is one base removed from it; base qualities were not supplied. Using the deep immunoSEQ assay, TCR CDR3 regions were amplified from genomic DNA by multiplex PCR. Extracted genomic DNA from each cell subset was spread evenly across all wells of several immunoSEQ 96-well plates, with each plate serving as a replicate. Each replicate PCR for sorted subsets received around 200 ng genomic DNA, equal to about 30,000 T cell genomes. Purified libraries were quantified with a Qubit 3.0 fluorometer, sized on a Bioanalyzer 2100, and re-quantified with the KAPA Library Quantification kit. Every immunoSEQ 96-well plate was sequenced on a separate single-read 150-cycle Illumina NextSeq 550 flow cell. Regarding the original processing steps: Because the immunoSEQ output included only junctional sequences and no quality scores, the filtering could not be the same as the filtering used for full-length reads. To assign V/J genes and CDR3, sequences were annotated against IMGT germline references using PyIR, a Python wrapper for IgBLAST v1.9. Reads were filtered out if the reads had weak V/J assignments (E-value above 1e-6), no CDR3, stop codons, out-of-frame junctions, or ambiguous translated residues. A V3J clonotype was defined by an identical inferred V gene, J gene, and CDR3 amino acid sequence. Percentage overlap between repertoires was calculated by dividing the number of shared unique clonotypes by the size of the smaller repertoire. RTK rarefaction, the Chao1 estimator, and Recon v2.1 estimates of unobserved clonotypes were used to assess repertoire richness. Generation probabilities for all TCRbeta clonotypes obtained by the gDNA method from a few donors were computed using OLGA. The table was pulled from immuneACCESS by TCRdb, which kept in-frame rearrangements only. Such tables lose some clones; where checked, under half of the loss comes from unresolved V genes, and the rest has no known cause. V and J calls and clone size are given by that table; D and trimming were obtained from the DNA. For this sample there are some 980,000 clones; about 80% appear just once. The ten largest clones capture over 1.3% of the sample.

This sample was included in a study of shared clonotypes between healthy human individuals (TCRdb year 2020). A note on the overall study: The cohort comprised two women and a few men aged 18 to 49 years. To increase sequencing depth and limit assay-specific biases, TCR repertoire library preparation and sequencing were carried out by different laboratories using diverse techniques. Per donor, three plates each were used for CD4 naive and CD4 memory, two for CD8 naive, and one for CD8 memory. The study deeply sequenced blood TCR repertoires of five healthy adults to estimate repertoire size and the extent of clonotype sharing between individuals. Per donor, leukapheresis produced somewhere between about 0.9 and 9 billion PBMCs.

Healthy HIV-negative adults with no recently reported acute infections or vaccinations were included as donors. Every donor was a Caucasian adult residing in Nashville, Tennessee, USA. CD4+ T cells were enriched through magnetic negative selection, after which naive cells were positively selected on CD45RA and the remaining negative fraction served as the memory subset. Blood was obtained by leukapheresis, after which PBMCs were separated by Ficoll-Histopaque density gradient centrifugation and cryopreserved in liquid nitrogen vapor phase. Analytical flow cytometry was used to check the purity and quantity of each magnetically sorted T cell population. Genomic DNA was isolated from every sorted fraction and measured by UV absorbance on a Nanodrop 2000c. The study at large found these results: Sampling was restricted to blood, and TCR repertoires in tissue are likely to differ from TCR repertoires in blood. Because the study included only a small number of donors, the genetic and exposure-history diversity represented was limited. Across a handful of donors, 4.5% to 6.5% of naive CD4, approximately 3.6% of naive CD8, 2% to 2.5% of memory CD4, and over 0.35% of memory CD8 clonotypes were shared. Pairwise subsampling led to the expectation that sequencing depth would affect the degree of clonotype sharing among donors. Even with the large sequencing depth, rarefaction of the sorted-subset datasets indicated that sequencing was incomplete. Naive subsets generally had larger estimated clonotype richness than memory subsets did. Higher generation probabilities were observed for clonotypes shared by all four sorted-subset donors than for non-shared clonotypes.

This TCR derives from a man younger than 35 in good health. Source material: memory CD4+ T cells sorted from blood. The cell subset or site label for this specimen denotes: CD45RA-negative fraction.

For the CDR3, the sequence is CAWSEVAGSLETQYF. The sequenced DNA: TGTGCCTGGAGTGAAGTAGCGGGGTCATTGGAGACCCAGTACTTC. The chain uses TRBV30 and TRBJ2-5; the central 8 bases match TRBD2. Per the germline V gene (reference sequence), GTSNPN is the CDR1 and SVGIG is the CDR2. For this chain, trimming is 1 base at the V end and 5 bases at the J end, and the number of junction bases without a gene match is 9. Including cysteine and phenylalanine, the CDR3 has 15 amino acids. The CDR3 DNA has 45 bases and is translated from base 1.